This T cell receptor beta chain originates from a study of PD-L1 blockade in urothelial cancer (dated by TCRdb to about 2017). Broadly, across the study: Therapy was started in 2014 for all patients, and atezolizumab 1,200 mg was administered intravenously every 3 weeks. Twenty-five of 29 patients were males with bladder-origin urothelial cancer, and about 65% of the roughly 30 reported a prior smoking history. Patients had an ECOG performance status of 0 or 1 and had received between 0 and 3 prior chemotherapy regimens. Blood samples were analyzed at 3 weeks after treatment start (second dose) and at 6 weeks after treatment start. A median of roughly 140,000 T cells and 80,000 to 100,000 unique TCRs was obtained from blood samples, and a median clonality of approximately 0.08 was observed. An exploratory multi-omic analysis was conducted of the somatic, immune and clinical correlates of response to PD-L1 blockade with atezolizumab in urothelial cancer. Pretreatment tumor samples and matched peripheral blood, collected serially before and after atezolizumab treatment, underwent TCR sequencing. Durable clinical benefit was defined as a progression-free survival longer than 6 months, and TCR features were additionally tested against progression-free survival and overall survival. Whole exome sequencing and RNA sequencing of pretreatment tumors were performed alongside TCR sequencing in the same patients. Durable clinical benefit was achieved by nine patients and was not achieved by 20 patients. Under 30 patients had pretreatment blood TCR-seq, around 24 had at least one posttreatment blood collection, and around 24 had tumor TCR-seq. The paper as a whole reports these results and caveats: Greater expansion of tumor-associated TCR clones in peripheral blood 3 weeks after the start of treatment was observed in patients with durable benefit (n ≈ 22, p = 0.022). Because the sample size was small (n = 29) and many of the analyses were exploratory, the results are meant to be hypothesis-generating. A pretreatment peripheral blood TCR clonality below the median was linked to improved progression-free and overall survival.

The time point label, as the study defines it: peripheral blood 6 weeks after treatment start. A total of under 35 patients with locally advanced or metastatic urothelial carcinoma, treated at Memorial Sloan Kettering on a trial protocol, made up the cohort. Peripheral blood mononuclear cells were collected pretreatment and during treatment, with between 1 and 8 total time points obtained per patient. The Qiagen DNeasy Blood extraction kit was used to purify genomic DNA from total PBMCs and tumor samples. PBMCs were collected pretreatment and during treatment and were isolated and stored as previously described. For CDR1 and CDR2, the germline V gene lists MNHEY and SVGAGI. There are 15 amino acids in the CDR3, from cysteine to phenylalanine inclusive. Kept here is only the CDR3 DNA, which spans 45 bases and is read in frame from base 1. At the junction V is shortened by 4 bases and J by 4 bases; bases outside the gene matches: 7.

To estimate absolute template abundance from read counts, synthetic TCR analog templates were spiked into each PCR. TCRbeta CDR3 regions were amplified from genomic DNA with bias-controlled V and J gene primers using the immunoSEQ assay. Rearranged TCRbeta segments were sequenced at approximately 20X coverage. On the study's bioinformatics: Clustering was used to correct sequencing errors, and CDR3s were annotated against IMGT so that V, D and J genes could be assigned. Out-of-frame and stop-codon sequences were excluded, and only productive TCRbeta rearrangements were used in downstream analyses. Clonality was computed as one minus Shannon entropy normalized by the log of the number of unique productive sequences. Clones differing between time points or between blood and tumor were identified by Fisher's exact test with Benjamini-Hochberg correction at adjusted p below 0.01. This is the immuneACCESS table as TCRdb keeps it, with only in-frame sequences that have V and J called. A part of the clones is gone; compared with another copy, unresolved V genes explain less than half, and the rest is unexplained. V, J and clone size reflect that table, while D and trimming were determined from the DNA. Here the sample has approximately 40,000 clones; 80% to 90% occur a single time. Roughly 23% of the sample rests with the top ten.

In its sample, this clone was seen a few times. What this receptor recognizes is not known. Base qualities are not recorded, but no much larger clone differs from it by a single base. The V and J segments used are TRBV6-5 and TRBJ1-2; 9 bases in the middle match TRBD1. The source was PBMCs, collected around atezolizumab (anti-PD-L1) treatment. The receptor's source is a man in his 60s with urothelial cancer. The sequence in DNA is TGTGCCAGCAGTTCGCCCACAGGGGGCGCCTATGGCTACACCTTC. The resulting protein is CASSSPTGGAYGYTF.